The clone carrying this T cell receptor beta chain has a count of ten or more. The antigen is unknown. V lost 4 bases to trimming and J lost 8 bases; unmatched junction nucleotides: 9. Germline V gene lookup returns CDR1 SGHRS and CDR2 YFSETQ. The CDR3 consists of 14 residues. RNA transcripts provided the template for amplifying TCR beta CDR3 regions. The first round was an RT-PCR with HTBI primers, and the second round was a multiplex PCR. TCRdb ran MiXCR on the multiplex PCR reads and lists one entry per CDR3 protein. Of hundreds of thousands of distinct CDR3 sequences listed, roughly 20% were seen once; the top ten hold approximately 7%. This entry comes from a study of Graves' ophthalmopathy and Graves' hyperthyroidism. Notes on the study in general: Most thyroid clonotypes expanded beyond 0.001 frequency were also found in blood. Discriminating ophthalmopathy from stable hyperthyroidism, a 13-signature model attained a sensitivity of 85% to 90% and a specificity of 80% to 82%.

Certain patients were not enrolled. These were patients with other autoimmune diseases, uncontrolled infections, pregnancy or lactation. The source of the PBMCs was around 10 ml of fresh peripheral blood. The rearrangement uses TRBV5-1 and TRBJ1-2; 9 nucleotides line up with TRBD1. The source material was peripheral blood. The sequence came from a woman younger than 30 with stable Graves' hyperthyroidism. Some clones in this sample may be carry-over from other donors' samples. CDR3 DNA: TGCGCCAGCAGCCGGGGGGACAGGGAGGACGGCTACACCTTC. Protein product: CASSRGDREDGYTF. The full variable domain, its missing parts supplied by reference TRBV5-1 and TRBJ1-2, is KAGVTQTPRYLIKTRGQQVTLSCSPISGHRSVSWYQQTPGQGLQFLFEYFSETQRNKGNFPGRFSGRQFSNSRSEMNVSTLELGDSALYLCASSRGDREDGYTFGSGTRLTVV.